These T cell receptor beta chains were read from a single sample in a study of blood T cell repertoires in COVID-19. Some clones are missing from TCRdb's copy, which holds only in-frame ones; the method was immunoSEQ multiplex PCR. The sample contains under 250,000 clones, around 90% of which appear only once. Sequencing input: peripheral blood. These receptors all stem from a man between 60 and 70 years old with COVID-19, enrolled during active disease. The CDR3 runs from the conserved cysteine through the conserved F or W. A D gene is named only where the DNA matches it firmly. Part of the rows lack a size; the others show once, few, many or a class for expanded clones.

CDR3nt | CDR3aa | j_gene | len | v_gene | d_gene | abundance
TGTGCCATCAGTGACCTGAGGGTGAACTATGGCTACACCTTC | CAISDLRVNYGYTF | TRBJ1-2 | 14 | TRBV10-3 | - | -
TGTGCCAGCTCACCCCTGGGACAGGGGAGTACTGAAGCTTTCTTT | CASSPLGQGSTEAFF | TRBJ1-1 | 15 | TRBV18 | TRBD1 | -
TGCGCCAGCAGTCTGATTCGGCGGGCCTACGAGCAGTACTTC | CASSLIRRAYEQYF | TRBJ2-7 | 14 | TRBV10-1 | - | -
TGTGCCAGCAGCTTGGGCCAGGACACAGATACGCAGTATTTT | CASSLGQDTDTQYF | TRBJ2-3 | 14 | TRBV5-4 | - | -
TGCAGCGTTGATAGACAGGGGGCGGCAGATACGCAGTATTTT | CSVDRQGAADTQYF | TRBJ2-3 | 14 | TRBV29-1 | TRBD1 | -
TGTGCCAGCAGCCTGATGAGTCAGCCCCAGCATTTT | CASSLMSQPQHF | TRBJ1-5 | 12 | TRBV28 | - | -
TGTGCCAGCAGTTTATATTGGCCCCGGGACAGGGGGGTGGGCACTGAAGCTTTCTTT | CASSLYWPRDRGVGTEAFF | TRBJ1-1 | 19 | TRBV27 | TRBD1 | -
TGTGCCAGCAGCCAATCGTCGGGAAACTATGGCTACACCTTC | CASSQSSGNYGYTF | TRBJ1-2 | 14 | TRBV16 | - | -
TGTGCCAGCAGCCCCCGGGGGTCTAGGTCACCCCTCCACTTT | CASSPRGSRSPLHF | TRBJ1-6 | 14 | TRBV7-8 | - | -
TGTGCCAGCAGCTTAAGCGGTGGGAGTGCAGATACGCAGTATTTT | CASSLSGGSADTQYF | TRBJ2-3 | 15 | TRBV7-3 | - | -
TGCGCCAGCAGTTTGCTAGCGGGGGCCGGGAATGAGCAGTTCTTC | CASSLLAGAGNEQFF | TRBJ2-1 | 15 | TRBV5-1 | TRBD2 | -
TGTGCCTGGAGTAGGGACAGGGTCGTCGAGCAGTACTTC | CAWSRDRVVEQYF | TRBJ2-7 | 13 | TRBV30 | TRBD1 | -
TGTGCCAGCAGTGAGGCGGCCACCGTGGATGGCTACACCTTC | CASSEAATVDGYTF | TRBJ1-2 | 14 | TRBV2 | - | -
TGCGCCAGCAGTCCGCGAGGACAGGTCTCCTACGAGCAGTACTTC | CASSPRGQVSYEQYF | TRBJ2-7 | 15 | TRBV23-1 | TRBD1 | -
TGCAGCGTTGGGGCCCGACAGGGGGAACTCTTCTTTCCTCAGTACTTC | CSVGARQGELFFPQYF | TRBJ2-5 | 16 | TRBV29-1 | TRBD1 | -
TGTGCCAGCAGCGTAGGGTCGGGGTCGAACACCGGGGAGCTGTTTTTT | CASSVGSGSNTGELFF | TRBJ2-2 | 16 | TRBV9 | - | -
TGTGCCAGCTGCAGGGGGCGAATTGCCACTGAAGCTTTCTTT | CASCRGRIATEAFF | TRBJ1-1 | 14 | TRBV2 | TRBD1 | -
TGTGCCAGCAGCTTAGCCCGCGGGAGGCTTGTCGCCTACAATGAGCAGTTCTTC | CASSLARGRLVAYNEQFF | TRBJ2-1 | 18 | TRBV7-2 | TRBD2 | -
TGTGCCAGCAGTGCCCAACTAGCGGGGGGAAATTTAGCCAAAAACATTCAGTACTTC | CASSAQLAGGNLAKNIQYF | TRBJ2-4 | 19 | TRBV6-1 | TRBD2 | -
TGCAGCGTTGGTCGAGGGAACACTGAAGCTTTCTTT | CSVGRGNTEAFF | TRBJ1-1 | 12 | TRBV29-1 | - | -
TGTGCCAGCAGCTTAACCGGGACTAGTACTGGGACCGGGGAGCTGTTTTTT | CASSLTGTSTGTGELFF | TRBJ2-2 | 17 | TRBV7-2 | TRBD2 | -
TGTGCCTGGAGTGCTAAAAGGGGGCGCGGGGAAAAACTGTTTTTT | CAWSAKRGRGEKLFF | TRBJ1-4 | 15 | TRBV30 | TRBD1 | -
TGTGCCAGCAGTTACGTAGGGACAGTACCCTACGGCTACACCTTC | CASSYVGTVPYGYTF | TRBJ1-2 | 15 | TRBV6-5 | TRBD1 | -
TGTGCCAGCAGCTTAGAACTTACCCGTTACAATGAGCAGTTCTTC | CASSLELTRYNEQFF | TRBJ2-1 | 15 | TRBV9 | - | -
TGTGCCAGTAGTAAGACAGGGGCGGGGGAGCAGTACTTC | CASSKTGAGEQYF | TRBJ2-7 | 13 | TRBV19 | TRBD1 | -
TGTGCCAGCTCACCCTTGGGGGCGTACGAGCAGTACTTC | CASSPLGAYEQYF | TRBJ2-7 | 13 | TRBV18 | - | -
TGTGCCAGCAGTTTAGAGGGGGCAGGCGAGCAGTACTTC | CASSLEGAGEQYF | TRBJ2-7 | 13 | TRBV27 | TRBD1 | -
TGTGCCAGCAGCCAAGCATGGGCGAACACTGAAGCTTTCTTT | CASSQAWANTEAFF | TRBJ1-1 | 14 | TRBV3-1/TRBV3-2 | - | once
TGCGCCAGCAGCTTGGTCGCAGGGGGCGAGCAGTACTTC | CASSLVAGGEQYF | TRBJ2-7 | 13 | TRBV5-1 | TRBD1 | -
TGTGCCAGCAGTCAGTTCAGGGGGGCAACTAATTCACCCCTCCACTTT | CASSQFRGATNSPLHF | TRBJ1-6 | 16 | TRBV6-6 | TRBD1 | -
TGTGCCAGGCCTAGATCCCAGAACGAAACGGATGAAAAACTGTTTTTT | CARPRSQNETDEKLFF | TRBJ1-4 | 16 | TRBV6-8 | - | -
TGTGCCAGCAGCTCATCAGTAGGAAACACCATATATTTT | CASSSSVGNTIYF | TRBJ1-3 | 13 | TRBV11-3 | - | -
TGTGCCAGTAGTATCTGGGGGACAGCTAATGAAAAACTGTTTTTT | CASSIWGTANEKLFF | TRBJ1-4 | 15 | TRBV19 | TRBD1 | -
TGCGCCAGCAGCTTGACTTCTGACACTGAAGCTTTCTTT | CASSLTSDTEAFF | TRBJ1-1 | 13 | TRBV5-1 | - | -
TGTGCCAGCAGCTTAGATATAGCGGGGGGGCCGGGACGTACCGGGGAGCTGTTTTTT | CASSLDIAGGPGRTGELFF | TRBJ2-2 | 19 | TRBV11-2 | TRBD2 | -
TGTGCCAGTAGCATCCGGGGGGGTCACTATGGCTACACCTTC | CASSIRGGHYGYTF | TRBJ1-2 | 14 | TRBV19 | - | -
TGTGCCTGGAGTGTACGCTGGGTTAGGAGTTTCCATGACAACGTCCTGACTTTC | CAWSVRWVRSFHDNVLTF | TRBJ2-6 | 18 | TRBV30 | - | once
TGTGCCAGCAGCTTAGTACAGGGGGGGCAAGAGACCCAGTACTTC | CASSLVQGGQETQYF | TRBJ2-5 | 15 | TRBV11-2 | - | -
TGTGCCAGCACCTATGCCGGGGGAGGCTCCTACGAGCAGTACTTC | CASTYAGGGSYEQYF | TRBJ2-7 | 15 | TRBV28 | - | -
TGTGCCAGCAGCCTGACTAGCGGAAGCACAGATACGCAGTATTTT | CASSLTSGSTDTQYF | TRBJ2-3 | 15 | TRBV4-2 | TRBD2 | -
TGTGCCAGCAGCACAGGACAGCACTATGGCTACACCTTC | CASSTGQHYGYTF | TRBJ1-2 | 13 | TRBV7-9 | - | -
TGTGCTAGTGGTTTGATGTTGGGGGGTGGCTACACCTTC | CASGLMLGGGYTF | TRBJ1-2 | 13 | TRBV12-5 | - | -
TGCGCCAGCAGCTTGGGACAGCTTACCGATAGCAATCAGCCCCAGCATTTT | CASSLGQLTDSNQPQHF | TRBJ1-5 | 17 | TRBV5-1 | - | -
TGTGCCATCTCAGGGGACTATGGCTACACCTTC | CAISGDYGYTF | TRBJ1-2 | 11 | TRBV28 | - | -
TGTGCCAGCAGTGAACTCTACTATGGCTACACCTTC | CASSELYYGYTF | TRBJ1-2 | 12 | TRBV2 | - | -
TGTGCCAGCAGCTTACGGACAGAGAATTCACCCCTCCACTTT | CASSLRTENSPLHF | TRBJ1-6 | 14 | TRBV7-9 | - | -
TGTGCCAGCAGCTCTTCCGGGGGGACTGAAGCTTTCTTT | CASSSSGGTEAFF | TRBJ1-1 | 13 | TRBV7-9 | - | -
TGTGCCAGCAGGGCAGGGCAGGCTCTCGCTGGAAACACCATATATTTT | CASRAGQALAGNTIYF | TRBJ1-3 | 16 | TRBV2 | - | -
TGTGCCAGCAGTTTATCGCCCCGACAGGGAAACACCATATATTTT | CASSLSPRQGNTIYF | TRBJ1-3 | 15 | TRBV27 | - | -
TGCAGCGTCGAACCCCCGGACAGCTACGAGCAGTACTTC | CSVEPPDSYEQYF | TRBJ2-7 | 13 | TRBV29-1 | - | -
TGCGCCAGCAGCTTGGTCGGGACTAGCGGGGCAGATACGCAGTATTTT | CASSLVGTSGADTQYF | TRBJ2-3 | 16 | TRBV5-1 | TRBD2 | -
TGCAGCGTGCAGCAGGGGGCCGGTGAAAAACTGTTTTTT | CSVQQGAGEKLFF | TRBJ1-4 | 13 | TRBV29-1 | TRBD1 | -
TGTGCCAGTAGTATAGATGGACAGGGGGCCGCTGGCTACACCTTC | CASSIDGQGAAGYTF | TRBJ1-2 | 15 | TRBV19 | TRBD1 | -
TGTGCCAGCAGCTCCTCGGGGGGAAACTCCTACAATGAGCAGTTCTTC | CASSSSGGNSYNEQFF | TRBJ2-1 | 16 | TRBV7-2 | TRBD2 | -
TGTGCCACCATGACAGTGGGGTGGCATGAGCAGTTCTTC | CATMTVGWHEQFF | TRBJ2-1 | 13 | TRBV19 | - | -
TGTGCCAGTAGTATCTCCCCCCAGATTGAAGCTTTCTTT | CASSISPQIEAFF | TRBJ1-1 | 13 | TRBV19 | - | -
TGTGCCAGCAGCTTATCGTTAGACCGGGCCGGGGAGCTGTTTTTT | CASSLSLDRAGELFF | TRBJ2-2 | 15 | TRBV7-3 | - | -
TGTGCCAGCAGCTTAGTGACGGGGGGACCTCACCTCACATCCGAGCAGTACTTC | CASSLVTGGPHLTSEQYF | TRBJ2-7 | 18 | TRBV7-6 | TRBD2 | -